This entry is about one TCR beta chain. This sample is part of a study of control samples from healthy donors and cancer patients. Here immunoSEQ multiplex PCR was the method, and the copy in TCRdb shows in-frame clones only, minus some. This sample carries roughly 120,000 clones, about 87% of them seen once, and the ten largest clones take around 10%. The receptor comes from a man younger than 45 in good health. The specimen sequenced was blood.

The CDR3 reads CASSVGSSGNTIYF. DNA for the CDR3: TGTGCCAGCAGCGTTGGGTCCTCTGGAAACACCATATATTTT. V is TRBV9 and J is TRBJ1-3; D gene unclear. The V end lost 2 bases, the J end lost 0 bases, and 6 bases lay between the germline ends. Germline assignment: CDR1 SGDLS and CDR2 YYNGEE. This CDR3 is 14 amino acids long.